Listed below are T cell receptor beta chains from one sample, sequenced in a study of blood T cell repertoires in COVID-19. TCRdb's table, derived via immunoSEQ multiplex PCR, lists solely in-frame clones and lacks some. Of over 120,000 clones detected, more than 75% appear once; the ten largest clones hold around 5%. Sequencing was performed on peripheral blood. These receptors were collected from a woman in her sixties or seventies with COVID-19, enrolled during active disease. Both conserved end residues are part of each CDR3. Fields, in order: J gene, V gene, clone size, D gene, CDR3 DNA, CDR3 protein. A D gene is named only where the DNA matches it firmly. Size tells how often a clone was seen (once, few, many) or the class of an expanded clone, and some rows leave it out.

>TRBJ2-6|TRBV3-1/TRBV3-2|-|-
TGTGCCAGCAGCCAAGACGCTCCGACTAGTACTGGGGCCAACGTCCTGACTTTC
CASSQDAPTSTGANVLTF
>TRBJ2-5|TRBV25-1|-|-
TGTGCCAGCAGACTCGGGGGCCAAGAGACCCAGTACTTC
CASRLGGQETQYF
>TRBJ1-1|TRBV6-5|-|-
TGTGCCAGCAGTTGGCTAGGGCGGGCGAACACTGAAGCTTTCTTT
CASSWLGRANTEAFF
>TRBJ1-4|TRBV5-4|once|TRBD1
TGTGCCAGCAGCTTGGGAACAGGGGGCTTTAATGAAAAACTGTTTTTT
CASSLGTGGFNEKLFF
>TRBJ1-1|TRBV28|-|TRBD1
TGTGCCAGCAGGCCCCGACAGGGGAGGGGCACTGAAGCTTTCTTT
CASRPRQGRGTEAFF
>TRBJ1-2|TRBV4-3|-|TRBD1
TGCGCCAGCAGCCAAGAGGTGGGACAGGGGGCTAGGGGCTACACCTTC
CASSQEVGQGARGYTF
>TRBJ1-6|TRBV19|-|TRBD1
TGTGCCAGTAGTATAGTTGGAGGGGGCTCACCCCTCCACTTT
CASSIVGGGSPLHF
>TRBJ1-6|TRBV6-1|-|-
TGTGCCAGCAGTGAACAGGGGAGAAATTCACCCCTCCACTTT
CASSEQGRNSPLHF
>TRBJ1-1|TRBV7-9|-|-
TGTGCCAGCAGCCCCGGTTATAACACTAAAGCTTTCTTT
CASSPGYNTKAFF
>TRBJ1-1|TRBV3-1/TRBV3-2|-|-
TGTGCCAGCAGCCCGGGAAGTGGATCAGGTGATGCTTTCTTT
CASSPGSGSGDAFF
>TRBJ2-1|TRBV7-9|few|TRBD2
TGTGCCAGCAGCGGTAGCGGGGGGGGAAATGAGCAGTTCTTC
CASSGSGGGNEQFF
>TRBJ1-5|TRBV19|-|-
TGTGCCAGTAACGGGAGGGGGGGCTTTGGCAATCAGCCCCAGCATTTT
CASNGRGGFGNQPQHF
>TRBJ1-5|TRBV29-1|-|TRBD1
TGCAGCGTTCAACAGGGGAATCAGCCCCAGCATTTT
CSVQQGNQPQHF
>TRBJ2-7|TRBV19|-|-
TGTGCCAGTAGTCCTAAACCCCCGGGACACCAAACCTACGAGCAGTACTTC
CASSPKPPGHQTYEQYF
>TRBJ2-7|TRBV14|-|-
TGTGCCAGCAGCCTGGATGTAGGACAGTCCTACGAGCAGTACTTC
CASSLDVGQSYEQYF
>TRBJ1-2|TRBV7-2|-|TRBD1
TGTGCCAGCAGCTTAGGTGCAGGGGGCGCGGGGGGCTACACCTTC
CASSLGAGGAGGYTF
>TRBJ2-7|TRBV10-3|-|TRBD2
TGTGCCATCAGTCCCGGGATAGCGGGGGGAAGCGAGCAGTACTTC
CAISPGIAGGSEQYF
>TRBJ1-1|TRBV7-8|-|-
TGTGCCAGCAGCTTAGCGGCGGGACCCATGAACACTGAAGCTTTCTTT
CASSLAAGPMNTEAFF
>TRBJ1-2|TRBV5-6|few|TRBD1
TGTGCCAGCAGCTTGCGCCCCGTACGGACAGGACTCAACTATGGCTACACCTTC
CASSLRPVRTGLNYGYTF
>TRBJ1-2|TRBV7-2|once|-
TGTGCCAGCAGCTCTTGGCCGAAAGGGGCTAACTATGGCTACACCTTC
CASSSWPKGANYGYTF
>TRBJ1-2|TRBV3-1/TRBV3-2|-|-
TGTGCCAGCAGCCAGGCCAAGGGGGGCTACACCTTC
CASSQAKGGYTF
>TRBJ1-2|TRBV30|-|TRBD1
TGTGCCTGGAAGCTGGGACAGGGGGCGAGAGGCTACACCTTC
CAWKLGQGARGYTF
>TRBJ2-5|TRBV5-1|few|-
TGCGCCAGCAGCCAAAACCAAGAGACCCAGTACTTC
CASSQNQETQYF
>TRBJ1-6|TRBV6-1|-|-
TGTGCCAGCAGTGAAGCTACCGGGGGATATTCACCCCTCCACTTT
CASSEATGGYSPLHF
>TRBJ2-2|TRBV5-8|-|-
TGTGCCAGCAGCTTGGAGGGGGGGGCCGGGGAGCTGTTTTTT
CASSLEGGAGELFF
>TRBJ1-6|TRBV30|-|-
TGTGCCTGGAGTGTCGGGGCAGGGGTAAATAATTCACCCCTCCACTTT
CAWSVGAGVNNSPLHF
>TRBJ1-2|TRBV5-4|-|-
TGTGCCAGCAGCCCCCAGGTGCGAGATGCTCAAAGATATGGCTACACCTTC
CASSPQVRDAQRYGYTF
>TRBJ1-2|TRBV9|few|TRBD1
TGTGCCAGCAGAGCCGACAGGGATTATGGCTACACCTTC
CASRADRDYGYTF
>TRBJ1-1|TRBV6-2/TRBV6-3|-|TRBD1
TGTGCCAGCAGTTACGGTGGGGGGACAGGGAACACTGAAGCTTTCTTT
CASSYGGGTGNTEAFF
>TRBJ1-5|TRBV5-1|-|-
TGCGCCAGCAGCTTGGGAGGTGATCAGCCCCAGCATTTT
CASSLGGDQPQHF
>TRBJ1-3|TRBV13|-|TRBD1
TGTGCCAGCAGCCTCGGGACAGGGGGCGAGACCTCTGGAAACACCATATATTTT
CASSLGTGGETSGNTIYF
>TRBJ1-1|TRBV5-6|-|-
TGTGCCAGCAGCTTGATTGAGGGGAACACTGAAGCTTTCTTT
CASSLIEGNTEAFF
>TRBJ1-6|TRBV15|-|TRBD1
TGTGCCACCAGCAGAGATGGAGGACAGGGGGGCGGTTCACCCCTCCACTTT
CATSRDGGQGGGSPLHF
>TRBJ2-5|TRBV5-1|-|-
TGCGCCAGCGCCATTGAGCGGTCGTGGGAGACCCAGTACTTC
CASAIERSWETQYF
>TRBJ1-2|TRBV5-1|-|TRBD1
TGCGCCAGCAGCTTGGAGGGGGCCATAGGCGGCTACACCTTC
CASSLEGAIGGYTF
>TRBJ2-7|TRBV19|-|TRBD1
TGTGCCAGTAGTCCCGGGACAGGGGTCGAGCAGTACTTC
CASSPGTGVEQYF
>TRBJ1-4|TRBV7-9|-|-
TGTGCCAGCAGCCGGACAGTGGGAGGGGAAAAACTGTTTTTT
CASSRTVGGEKLFF
>TRBJ1-6|TRBV6-2/TRBV6-3|few|TRBD1
TGTGCCAGCAGTTCCGCCGGACAGGGCCTCCCGGGGTCACCCCTCCACTTT
CASSSAGQGLPGSPLHF
>TRBJ2-7|TRBV4-2|few|-
TGTGCCAGCAGCCAAAATAATGTAGGGGCTTACGAGCAGTACTTC
CASSQNNVGAYEQYF
>TRBJ1-1|TRBV4-1|-|-
TGCGCCAGCAGCAGACCGTCGGGGGGGAACACTGAAGCTTTCTTT
CASSRPSGGNTEAFF
>TRBJ1-1|TRBV5-1|-|TRBD1
TGCGCCAGCAGCTCCCCACCAAACAGGGGACCAAACACTGAAGCTTTCTTT
CASSSPPNRGPNTEAFF
>TRBJ2-5|TRBV13|-|-
TGTGCCAGCAGCTTAGCCCATGACCCGTCGGGAGAGACCCAGTACTTC
CASSLAHDPSGETQYF
>TRBJ1-6|TRBV7-3|-|TRBD1
TGTGCCAGCAGCATAGGACAGGGGTCGGGATCACCCCTCCACTTT
CASSIGQGSGSPLHF
>TRBJ1-1|TRBV18|-|-
TGTGGAAGTAGTTCGAACACCATCTCTAGGAGTAACACTGAAGCTTTCTTT
CGSSSNTISRSNTEAFF
>TRBJ1-6|TRBV7-8|-|-
TGTGCCAGCAGACCGACGGAGGTGGGAGGACCCCTCCACTTT
CASRPTEVGGPLHF
>TRBJ2-7|TRBV7-2|-|-
TGTGCCAGCAGTTCAATCACGGGGGATTACGAGCAGTACTTC
CASSSITGDYEQYF
>TRBJ2-7|TRBV4-2|-|TRBD2
TGTGCCAGCAGCCTCGGCGCGGGTGGCGGGGGGGCCGGGTCCTACGAGCAGTACTTC
CASSLGAGGGGAGSYEQYF
>TRBJ1-4|TRBV3-1/TRBV3-2|-|-
TGTGCCAGCAGCCAGGGGGTGCGCCAGGCGAGGGGGGGACTGTTTTTT
CASSQGVRQARGGLFF
>TRBJ1-1|TRBV5-1|medium-sized|TRBD1
TGCGCCAGCAGCGTACTTCAACAGGGGGCTGAAGCTTTCTTT
CASSVLQQGAEAFF
>TRBJ2-1|TRBV5-4|-|TRBD2
TGTGCCAGCAGCTTAGCGGGGGGGGGTAATGAGCAGTTCTTC
CASSLAGGGNEQFF
>TRBJ1-6|TRBV14|-|-
TGTGCCAGCAGCCAAGATGGGGGGACGGGAAGGTTTTCACCCCTCCACTTT
CASSQDGGTGRFSPLHF
>TRBJ2-2|TRBV4-3|-|TRBD1
TGCGCCAGCAGCCAAGGGAGGACAGGGATTACCGGGGAGCTGTTTTTT
CASSQGRTGITGELFF
>TRBJ2-5|TRBV9|-|-
TGTGCCAGCAGCGTAGCGTCCCAAGAGACCCAGTACTTC
CASSVASQETQYF
>TRBJ1-1|TRBV29-1|-|TRBD1
TGCAGCGTTGAAGTGGGACAGCCGGAAGCTTTCTTT
CSVEVGQPEAFF
>TRBJ1-1|TRBV5-5|once|TRBD1
TGTGCCAGCAGCTTCCCCGGGACAGACGCTTTCTTT
CASSFPGTDAFF
>TRBJ1-2|TRBV6-4|-|TRBD1
TGTGCCAGCAGTCGAACCGGGACAGGGGACTATGGCTACACCTTC
CASSRTGTGDYGYTF
>TRBJ1-6|TRBV18|-|-
TGTGCCAGCTCACAAGGACAGAATTCACCCCTCCACTTT
CASSQGQNSPLHF
>TRBJ1-5|TRBV24-1|-|-
TGTGCCACCACTTGTTGGCCCCAGCATTTT
CATTCWPQHF